The rows below give T cell receptor beta chains drawn from one sample of a study of vaccination and CD4 T cells after COVID-19. These receptors' targets are unknown. TCRdb redid the calling of the PCR reads with MiXCR, one entry per CDR3 protein. The repertoire holds some 9,800 distinct CDR3 sequences, with approximately 64% as singletons. The specimen sequenced was CD4+ T cells from blood, cultured in vitro. The receptors were gathered from a human donor who had recovered from COVID-19. CDR3s include the opening cysteine and the closing phenylalanine or tryptophan.

CDR3 protein: CSVSGSTDTQYF; J gene: TRBJ2-3; V gene: TRBV20-1
CDR3 protein: CASSLGGHMNTEAFF; J gene: TRBJ1-1; V gene: TRBV7-6
CDR3 protein: CASHTSTDTQYF; J gene: TRBJ2-3; V gene: TRBV21-1
CDR3 protein: CASSLDREWDEQFF; J gene: TRBJ2-1; V gene: TRBV11-3
CDR3 protein: CASSLGTGVNGEAFF; J gene: TRBJ1-1; V gene: TRBV7-9
CDR3 protein: CASGGEVGQPQHF; J gene: TRBJ1-5; V gene: TRBV2
CDR3 protein: CSADGLAGGTDTQYF; J gene: TRBJ2-3; V gene: TRBV20-1
CDR3 protein: CASSAGTVNTEAFF; J gene: TRBJ1-1; V gene: TRBV7-8
CDR3 protein: CAISDNRPYEQYF; J gene: TRBJ2-7; V gene: TRBV10-3
CDR3 protein: CASSSPGTGANVLTF; J gene: TRBJ2-6; V gene: TRBV7-3
CDR3 protein: CASSDGDRVGEQYF; J gene: TRBJ2-7; V gene: TRBV2
CDR3 protein: CASSFRAVRTEAFF; J gene: TRBJ1-1; V gene: TRBV5-6
CDR3 protein: CAIRGAQPLYYGYTF; J gene: TRBJ1-2; V gene: TRBV7-2
CDR3 protein: CASSLGPGNTIYF; J gene: TRBJ1-3; V gene: TRBV11-3
CDR3 protein: CSASQGSNQPQHF; J gene: TRBJ1-5; V gene: TRBV20-1
CDR3 protein: CASSLPDRISTDTQYF; J gene: TRBJ2-3; V gene: TRBV27
CDR3 protein: CASSFQRPTADTQYF; J gene: TRBJ2-3; V gene: TRBV12-3/TRBV12-4
CDR3 protein: CASSKGGYEQYF; J gene: TRBJ2-7; V gene: TRBV11-2
CDR3 protein: CASSPWNTEAFF; J gene: TRBJ1-1; V gene: TRBV5-4
CDR3 protein: CASSSRDRGRYSPLHF; J gene: TRBJ1-6; V gene: TRBV6-1
CDR3 protein: CASSGLAETQYF; J gene: TRBJ2-5; V gene: TRBV2
CDR3 protein: CASSPRGRGNEKLFF; J gene: TRBJ1-4; V gene: TRBV12-3/TRBV12-4
CDR3 protein: CATSRQSTGTGVREQYF; J gene: TRBJ2-7; V gene: TRBV15
CDR3 protein: CASSLARSSLQYF; J gene: TRBJ2-7; V gene: TRBV7-3
CDR3 protein: CASLLTGALATSPLHF; J gene: TRBJ1-6; V gene: TRBV6-1
CDR3 protein: CASRWDRESGYTF; J gene: TRBJ1-2; V gene: TRBV6-5